These 29 T cell receptor beta chains share one sample of origin, sequenced in a study of sequential checkpoint blockade in melanoma (dated by TCRdb to the late 2010s). This specimen's treatment or condition label, interpreted: randomized to nivolumab then ipilimumab (arm A) or the reverse (arm B). Receptors were amplified or captured by the immunoSEQ multiplex PCR assay. Entries here come from immuneACCESS through TCRdb and include only in-frame sequences with V and J called. Some clones fail to appear in such tables; in the studies checked, an unresolved V gene covers under half of the shortfall, and the cause of the remainder is unknown. The sample table records fewer than 8,000 clones; around 22% of these occur just once. The top ten constitute 5% to 7% of the sample. The source material was tumor tissue (inferred from file names), sampled from a patient given nivolumab and ipilimumab in sequence. All receptors derive from a human donor with melanoma.

This chain uses TRBV19 with TRBJ2-3, with a weak D call TRBD1 (6 bases). V shed 5 bases and J shed 5 bases, with 11 bases lying between them. The CDR3 spans 13 residues. Germline V gene data show CDR1 as LNHDA and CDR2 as SQIVND (reference sequence). CDR3 sequence reads: CASSGGPGDTQYF. The CDR3 DNA is TGTGCCAGTAGTGGGGGCCCTGGAGATACGCAGTATTTT.

There are a few counts of this clone. The chain employs TRBV12-5 and TRBJ2-7; possibly TRBD2 for D (6 bases). The CDR3 is 14 amino acids. Per germline, CDR1 LGHNT and CDR2 FRNRAP. CDR3 DNA: TGTGCCAGCTCTCGGGGGAACTTACCCTACGAGCAGTACTTC. This encodes CASSRGNLPYEQYF.

V is TRBV15 and J is TRBJ2-2; TRBD1 matches at 7 bases. The V and J ends lost 3 bases and 2 bases, in that order; junction bases with no gene match: 6. Germline loops: CDR1 LNHNV, CDR2 YYDKDF (reference sequence). The CDR3 consists of 16 residues. The CDR3 region has the DNA TGTGCCACCAGCAGTTGGACAGGAGTAAACACCGGGGAGCTGTTTTTT. Translation: CATSSWTGVNTGELFF.

The chain has TRBV19 and TRBJ2-1; TRBD2 might be the D (7 bases). This CDR3 is built from 13 residues. V dropped 7 bases and J dropped 8 bases, with 15 bases sitting between them. Germline V gene lookup returns CDR1 LNHDA and CDR2 SQIVND (reference sequence). CDR3 in DNA: TGTGCCAGTACCCCGGGGGGCCTCGATGAGCAGTTCTTC. Its protein product is CASTPGGLDEQFF.

This clone was detected only a few times. V is TRBV6-1 and J is TRBJ1-2; TRBD1 is a possible D gene (6 bases). The CDR3 runs to 15 residues. The V gene's germline CDR1 is MNHNS and CDR2 SASEGT. V shed 1 base and J shed 4 bases, with 13 bases lying between them. The CDR3 loop is CASSEGETGIYGYTF. CDR3 bases: TGTGCCAGCAGTGAAGGCGAAACAGGGATCTATGGCTACACCTTC.

The V and J genes are TRBV4-1 and TRBJ2-7; D unclear. Trimming cost V 0 bases and J 2 bases, with 11 bases left between them. In germline, CDR1 is MGHRA, CDR2 YSYEKL. The CDR3 has 15 residues. The CDR3 sequence is CASSQEVGRAYEQYF. CDR3 bases: TGCGCCAGCAGCCAAGAGGTCGGTAGGGCCTACGAGCAGTACTTC.

This clone was counted between two and nine times. This chain connects TRBV6-8 to TRBJ1-1; a weak D match, TRBD1 (6 bases). This CDR3 has 14 residues. Trimming cost V 1 base and J 1 base, with 7 bases left between them. CDR1 MNHGY and CDR2 SAAAGT come from the germline V gene. This chain's CDR3 is CASSYLDRNTEAFF. The CDR3 coding sequence is TGTGCCAGCAGTTACTTGGACAGGAACACTGAAGCTTTCTTT.

This clone came up a few times. The chain combines TRBV11-3 with TRBJ2-3; TRBD2 aligns across 7 bases. V gave up 2 bases and J gave up 0 bases; unmatched junction bases: 5. CDR3 length equals 16 residues. CDR1 is SGHNT and CDR2 is YENEEA in the germline V gene. The CDR3 coding sequence is TGTGCCAGCAGCTTAAATGGCGGGGGAAGCACAGATACGCAGTATTTT. Encoded protein: CASSLNGGGSTDTQYF.

This clone turned up a few times. The chain combines TRBV6-8 with TRBJ1-3, with D hard to call. Germline V CDR1 and CDR2: MNHGY, SAAAGT. V was shortened by 2 bases and J by 0 bases, with 5 bases between the two germline ends. CDR3 length: 14 residues. This CDR3 is CASSYRDSGNTIYF. Written as DNA, the CDR3 is TGTGCCAGCAGTTACCGGGACTCTGGAAACACCATATATTTT.

The rearrangement joins TRBV11-3 to TRBJ1-5; D is possibly TRBD1 (5 bases). Looked up from germline, CDR1 is SGHNT and CDR2 is YENEEA. V dropped 5 bases and J dropped 5 bases, with 19 bases sitting between them. This CDR3 region has 16 residues. The CDR3 region is CASSPELAQGDQPQHF. CDR3 coding DNA: TGTGCCAGCAGCCCGGAGTTGGCTCAGGGAGATCAGCCCCAGCATTTT. Full variable domain (missing parts from reference TRBV11-3 and TRBJ1-5): EAGVVQSPRYKIIEKKQPVAFWCNPISGHNTLYWYLQNLGQGPELLIRYENEEAVDDSQLPKDRFSAERLKGVDSTLKIQPAELGDSAVYLCASSPELAQGDQPQHFGDGTRLSIL.

In this sample, this clone turned up many times. This chain joins TRBV11-3 and TRBJ1-5; a weak D match, TRBD1 (5 bases). The V gene lost 4 bases and the J gene lost 5 bases, with 12 bases spanning the gap. This CDR3 spans 14 amino acids. Germline assignment: CDR1 SGHNT and CDR2 YENEEA. The CDR3 coding sequence is TGTGCCAGCAGCTGGGGCAGTCTCCATCAGCCCCAGCATTTT. Its protein product is CASSWGSLHQPQHF.

There are many counts of this clone. The genes are TRBV7-2 and TRBJ2-5, with D hard to call. CDR1 is SGHTA and CDR2 is FQGNSA in the germline V gene. The CDR3 extends over 13 amino acids. Trimming shortened V by 5 bases and J by 4 bases, and 11 bases separated the two germline ends. The CDR3 spells CASSTTFGETQYF. The CDR3 DNA follows: TGTGCCAGCAGCACCACCTTCGGAGAGACCCAGTACTTC.

This clone was counted many times. Other DNA sequences in this sample translate to the same CDR3. This chain uses TRBV9 with TRBJ1-6; TRBD1 agrees at 10 bases. Germline loops: CDR1 SGDLS, CDR2 YYNGEE. This CDR3 is built from 15 residues. Trimming at V came to 0 bases and at J to 7 bases, leaving 1 base not matched to a gene. In nucleotides, the CDR3 is TGTGCCAGCAGCGTAGTGGACAGGGGGAATTCACCCCTCCACTTT. Its protein is CASSVVDRGNSPLHF.

The table lists this clone with a few counts. V gene TRBV6-1 combines with J gene TRBJ2-7; 9 bases match TRBD2. Trimming at V came to 1 base and at J to 5 bases, leaving 6 bases not matched to a gene. Looked up from germline, CDR1 is MNHNS and CDR2 is SASEGT. The CDR3 consists of 15 residues. The CDR3 DNA is TGTGCCAGCAGTGAAGAACCGGGACTAGCACACGAGCAGTACTTC. This gives the protein CASSEEPGLAHEQYF.

The chain uses TRBV9 and TRBJ2-3; D gene uncertain. Germline V gene lookup returns CDR1 SGDLS and CDR2 YYNGEE. Trimming took off 0 bases at V and 5 bases at J, with 4 bases between the two ends. This CDR3 has 12 amino acids. This CDR3 is CASSVGEDTQYF. CDR3 nucleotides: TGTGCCAGCAGCGTAGGGGAAGATACGCAGTATTTT.

This clone was picked up many times. The V call is TRBV11-3, the J call TRBJ2-3; D gene uncertain. This CDR3 comprises 14 residues. The V and J ends lost 5 bases and 14 bases respectively, with 23 bases between them. In germline, CDR1 is SGHNT, CDR2 YENEEA. The CDR3 DNA reads TGTGCCAGCAGCCAGACACGGATCCCCGTCGGAACGTATTTT. It encodes CASSQTRIPVGTYF.

The chain joins TRBV19 to TRBJ2-1, with D tentatively TRBD1 or TRBD2 (6 bases each). The CDR3 spans 15 residues. Trimming took 3 bases from V and 6 from J, leaving 15 bases between them. Germline-derived CDR1 and CDR2 are LNHDA and SQIVND (reference sequence). The CDR3: CASSMGQGRTNEQFF. As DNA, the CDR3 is TGTGCCAGTAGTATGGGGCAGGGGAGGACCAATGAGCAGTTCTTC.

This clone was picked up a small number of times. The chain has TRBV9 and TRBJ2-1; 7 bases match TRBD2. The CDR3 consists of 15 residues. Germline loops: CDR1 SGDLS, CDR2 YYNGEE. V was pared by 4 bases and J by 4 bases, with 8 bases of the junction left unmatched. The CDR3 loop is CASSLRSGIYNEQFF. Written as DNA, the CDR3 is TGTGCCAGCAGCCTTCGCAGCGGGATATACAATGAGCAGTTCTTC.

This clone was observed a handful of times. The chain employs TRBV28 and TRBJ2-1; 12 positions agree with TRBD1. There are 15 residues in the CDR3. Germline lookup yields CDR1 MDHEN and CDR2 SYDVKM. Trimming at V came to 6 bases and at J to 7 bases, leaving 7 bases not matched to a gene. The CDR3 protein is CASSPWGQGANEQFF. CDR3 DNA: TGTGCCAGCAGCCCATGGGGACAGGGGGCGAATGAGCAGTTCTTC.

The chain couples TRBV11-3 to TRBJ2-7; a weak D match, TRBD1 (6 bases). The V end was cut by 3 bases, the J end by 2 bases, with 11 bases between. CDR1 and CDR2 from the germline V gene are SGHNT and YENEEA. This CDR3 is 14 amino acids long. In DNA form, the CDR3 reads TGTGCCAGCAGCTTTGTAGGACAGCCCTACGAGCAGTACTTC. Protein product: CASSFVGQPYEQYF.

This clone was counted once. J is TRBJ2-2 and V is TRBV23-1; D perhaps matches TRBD1 (5 bases). TRBV23-1 is an ORF for which the function is uncertain. Trimming left V 11 bases short and J 4 bases short, with 17 bases between. This CDR3 spans 14 amino acids. CDR3: CAPYPLRGTGELFF. The CDR3 region has the DNA TGCGCCCCTTACCCCCTTAGGGGCACCGGGGAGCTGTTTTTT.

This clone appeared many times. The chain is built from TRBV11-3 and TRBJ2-1; 8 nucleotides line up with TRBD1. Germline trimming cut 2 bases from V and 1 base from J; bases unmatched to any gene: 1. Per the germline V gene, CDR1 is SGHNT and CDR2 is YENEEA. The CDR3 contains 15 residues. CDR3 in DNA: TGTGCCAGCAGCTTAAACAGGGGGTCCTACAATGAGCAGTTCTTC. It is translated as CASSLNRGSYNEQFF.

The chain joins TRBV18 to TRBJ2-3, with D hard to call. The ends were cut back, 4 bases at V and 0 bases at J, with 8 bases in the middle. This CDR3 has 14 residues. CDR1 KGHSH and CDR2 LQKENI come from the germline V gene. The CDR3 region has the DNA TGTGCCAGCTCACGGCAGTCGAGCACAGATACGCAGTATTTT. It translates to CASSRQSSTDTQYF.

This clone was seen many times. J is TRBJ1-2 and V is TRBV11-3; D is perhaps TRBD1 (6 bases). With 8 bases removed from V and 5 bases from J, the gap between germline ends came to 18 bases. The germline V gene has CDR1 SGHNT and CDR2 YENEEA. This CDR3 is 14 amino acids long. CDR3 region: CASGNRDAWYGYTF. The CDR3 nucleotides are TGTGCCAGCGGCAACAGGGACGCTTGGTATGGCTACACCTTC.

This clone was seen ten or more times. The chain combines TRBV11-3 with TRBJ1-2; D might be TRBD1 (5 bases). The CDR3 is made up of 15 amino acids. V was clipped by 5 bases and J by 4 bases, with 17 bases between them. Germline CDR1 is SGHNT and CDR2 is YENEEA. CDR3 protein: CASSPQRGVIYGYTF. The CDR3 nucleotides read TGTGCCAGCAGCCCACAACGAGGGGTAATCTATGGCTACACCTTC. Using reference TRBV11-3 and TRBJ1-2 for the parts outside the CDR3, the full variable domain is EAGVVQSPRYKIIEKKQPVAFWCNPISGHNTLYWYLQNLGQGPELLIRYENEEAVDDSQLPKDRFSAERLKGVDSTLKIQPAELGDSAVYLCASSPQRGVIYGYTFGSGTRLTVV.

CDR3 bases: TGTGCCAGCAGCTTTAGCGGGGGGGCCAACGAGCAGTACTTC. Its translation: CASSFSGGANEQYF. The gene calls are TRBV11-3 and TRBJ2-7, with TRBD2 identical over 11 bases. Trimming at V came to 3 bases and at J to 5 bases, leaving 3 bases not matched to a gene. CDR3 length: 14 residues. Germline CDR1 reads SGHNT; CDR2 reads YENEEA.

The chain links TRBV12-5 to TRBJ1-5, with D possibly being TRBD1 (5 bases). This CDR3 contains 13 residues. Germline loops: CDR1 LGHNT, CDR2 FRNRAP. Here the CDR3 DNA reads TGTGCCAGCGCGGGGCTGGGCAATCAGCCCCAGCATTTT. The encoded protein is CASAGLGNQPQHF.

The rearrangement uses TRBV11-3 and TRBJ2-1, with D possibly TRBD2 on 6 matching bases. V was trimmed by 1 base and J by 12 bases, leaving 19 bases between them. The V gene's germline CDR1 is SGHNT and CDR2 YENEEA. This CDR3 is 15 amino acids long. The CDR3 spells CASSLVRDGSQGQFF. The CDR3 region has the DNA TGTGCCAGCAGCTTAGTGAGGGACGGGAGCCAGGGGCAGTTCTTC.

The genes are TRBV28 and TRBJ1-4; D is undetermined. CDR1 is MDHEN, CDR2 SYDVKM, per germline. This CDR3 region has 14 residues. Trimming removed 2 bases at V and 8 bases at J, with 12 bases between. CDR3 sequence: CASSLPGRQEKLFF. DNA of the CDR3: TGTGCCAGCAGTTTACCGGGTCGGCAGGAAAAACTGTTTTTT.